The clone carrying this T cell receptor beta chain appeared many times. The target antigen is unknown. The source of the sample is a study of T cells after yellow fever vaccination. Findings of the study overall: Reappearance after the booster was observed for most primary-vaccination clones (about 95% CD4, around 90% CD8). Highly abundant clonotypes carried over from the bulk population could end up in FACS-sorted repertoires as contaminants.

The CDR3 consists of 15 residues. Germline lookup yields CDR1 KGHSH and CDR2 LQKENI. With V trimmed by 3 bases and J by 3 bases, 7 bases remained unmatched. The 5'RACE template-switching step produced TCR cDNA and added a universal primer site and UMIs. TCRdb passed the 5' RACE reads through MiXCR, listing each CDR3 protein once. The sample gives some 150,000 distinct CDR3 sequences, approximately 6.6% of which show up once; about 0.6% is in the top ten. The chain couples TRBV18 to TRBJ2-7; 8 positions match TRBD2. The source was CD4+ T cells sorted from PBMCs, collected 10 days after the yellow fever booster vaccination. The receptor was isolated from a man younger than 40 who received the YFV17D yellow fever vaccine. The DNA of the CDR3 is TGTGCCAGCTCACCCACTAGCGGCAAGCTCTACGAGCAGTACTTC. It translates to CASSPTSGKLYEQYF.